These 30 T cell receptor beta chains originate from one sample sequenced in a study of blood T cell repertoires in COVID-19. Libraries were prepared by immunoSEQ multiplex PCR; TCRdb keeps only in-frame clonotypes and omits some of them. The data contain under 450,000 clones, roughly 90% of them seen just once; the ten biggest clones take up about 3%. Sequencing was performed on PBMCs or T cells enriched from blood (not recorded which). Receptors were obtained from a woman aged 25 to 39 who had recovered from COVID-19.

Regarding this clone: A much larger clonotype is one base distant, so this may be a read error. This rearrangement joins TRBV2 to TRBJ2-1, with 7 bases fitting TRBD2. This CDR3 comprises 16 residues. With V trimmed by 3 bases and J by 6 bases, 11 bases remained unmatched. Germline assignment: CDR1 SNHLY and CDR2 FYNNEI. The CDR3 DNA sequence: TGTGCCAGCAGTGACCAGCGGGATAAAGGGAGCAATGAGCAGTTCTTC. Protein: CASSDQRDKGSNEQFF.

The chain couples TRBV27 to TRBJ2-3, with a weak D call TRBD2 (6 bases). The CDR3 covers 12 residues. The V end lost 0 bases, the J end lost 10 bases, and 8 bases lay between the germline ends. Germline lookup yields CDR1 MNHEY and CDR2 SMNVEV (reference sequence). The CDR3 DNA sequence: TGTGCCAGCAGTTTATCCAGGGAGGCGCAGTATTTT. The encoded protein is CASSLSREAQYF.

V and J are TRBV7-9 and TRBJ1-5; D is unclear. V lost 6 bases and J 6 bases, leaving 15 bases between the germline ends. This CDR3 contains 14 residues. CDR1 is SEHNR, CDR2 FQNEAQ, per germline (reference sequence). The CDR3 sequence is CASSSGGGLQPQHF. CDR3 nucleotide sequence: TGTGCCAGCAGTTCAGGAGGTGGGCTTCAGCCCCAGCATTTT.

Turning to this clone: Other DNA sequences in this sample translate to the same CDR3. V usage is TRBV11-3 and J usage is TRBJ2-1; 12 positions match TRBD2. Germline V lookup: CDR1 SGHNT, CDR2 YENEEA. V lost 5 bases and J lost 5; bases outside the gene matches: 4. CDR3 length: 15 residues. CDR3: CASSPRTSGDNEQFF. The CDR3 DNA is TGTGCCAGCAGCCCCAGGACTAGCGGGGACAATGAGCAGTTCTTC.

The V gene is TRBV5-6, the J gene TRBJ1-3; possibly TRBD1 for D (5 bases). V lost 1 base, J lost 4 bases, and 9 bases lay in between. This CDR3 is 14 amino acids long. Germline CDR1 reads SGHDT; CDR2 reads YYEEEE. The CDR3 DNA reads as TGTGCCAGCAGCTTGTATCAGGGAGGAAACACCATATATTTT. It translates to CASSLYQGGNTIYF.

The CDR3: CASSPPTGEVTGELFF. The CDR3 DNA sequence: TGTGCCAGCAGTCCCCCGACAGGGGAGGTGACCGGGGAGCTGTTTTTT. V is TRBV28 and J is TRBJ2-2; 8 bases are a match to TRBD1. The J segment lost 5 bases and the V segment lost 5 bases, leaving 10 bases of the junction unmatched. The CDR3 is 16 amino acids. Germline V gene lookup returns CDR1 MDHEN and CDR2 SYDVKM.

The chain recombines TRBV5-1 with TRBJ2-5; 10 bases match TRBD2. Looked up from germline, CDR1 is SGHRS and CDR2 is YFSETQ. CDR3 length: 15 amino acids. Losses at the gene ends were 4 bases for V and 2 bases for J; bases not matched to a gene: 5. The CDR3 here is CASSPGLAAQETQYF. The CDR3 coding sequence is TGCGCCAGCAGCCCTGGACTAGCGGCACAAGAGACCCAGTACTTC.

This clone was observed a handful of times. The chain has TRBV5-6 and TRBJ1-1; D remains unclear. CDR3 length equals 17 residues. Trimming took 4 bases from V and 1 from J, leaving 20 bases between them. The germline V gene encodes CDR1 SGHDT and CDR2 YYEEEE. CDR3 sequence: CASSRMAFGQTNTEAFF. As DNA, the CDR3 is TGTGCCAGCAGCCGTATGGCCTTTGGGCAGACGAACACTGAAGCTTTCTTT.

As DNA, the CDR3 is TGTGCCAGCAGCCAAGAACGAACAGCCTATGGCTACACCTTC. It encodes CASSQERTAYGYTF. The chain combines TRBV3-1 (or the pseudogene TRBV3-2) with TRBJ1-2; the D is unclear. Trimming stripped 0 bases from V and 4 bases from J, with 9 bases between. Germline CDR1 reads LGHDT; CDR2 reads YNNKEL (reference sequence). The length of the CDR3 is 14 residues.

This chain uses TRBV18 with TRBJ1-2; 9 positions agree with TRBD1. This CDR3 region has 15 residues. V lost 6 bases and J lost 5; bases outside the gene matches: 10. Germline assignment: CDR1 KGHSH and CDR2 LQKENI. CDR3 region: CASSPGTGWEYGYTF. In nucleotides, the CDR3 is TGTGCCAGCTCGCCCGGGACAGGGTGGGAGTATGGCTACACCTTC.

This chain uses TRBV5-1 with TRBJ2-3, with D perhaps TRBD1 (6 bases). CDR3 length equals 15 residues. The V end lost 7 bases, the J end lost 2 bases, and 17 bases lay between the germline ends. The germline V gene encodes CDR1 SGHRS and CDR2 YFSETQ. CDR3 in DNA: TGCGCCAGCGCAAAAGGGGGAATTTCCACAGATACGCAGTATTTT. It is translated as CASAKGGISTDTQYF. Full variable domain (remainder filled in from reference TRBV5-1 and TRBJ2-3): KAGVTQTPRYLIKTRGQQVTLSCSPISGHRSVSWYQQTPGQGLQFLFEYFSETQRNKGNFPGRFSGRQFSNSRSEMNVSTLELGDSALYLCASAKGGISTDTQYFGPGTRLTVL.

The chain recombines TRBV6-1 with TRBJ1-5; D unclear. The V and J ends lost 3 bases and 5 bases respectively, with 14 bases between them. This CDR3 region has 15 residues. Germline CDR1 and CDR2: MNHNS and SASEGT. DNA for the CDR3: TGTGCCAGCAGTGATGCCTCACGGGATTATCAGCCCCAGCATTTT. Its protein is CASSDASRDYQPQHF.

The rearrangement uses TRBV28 and TRBJ2-7, with TRBD1 as a possible D gene (6 bases). CDR1 is MDHEN, CDR2 SYDVKM, per germline. V lost 4 bases to trimming and J lost 6 bases, with 16 bases between them. The CDR3 runs to 14 residues. Here the CDR3 reads CASSSPFRGGEQYF. CDR3 nucleotide sequence: TGTGCCAGCAGTTCCCCCTTCAGGGGCGGCGAGCAGTACTTC. The whole variable domain, filled in from reference TRBV28 and TRBJ2-7, reads DVKVTQSSRYLVKRTGEKVFLECVQDMDHENMFWYRQDPGLGLRLIYFSYDVKMKEKGDIPEGYSVSREKKERFSLILESASTNQTSMYLCASSSPFRGGEQYFGPGTRLTVT.

The rearrangement uses TRBV5-4 and TRBJ2-3; 7 bases align to TRBD1. Germline CDR1 and CDR2: SGHNT and YYREEE (reference sequence). This CDR3 is 16 amino acids long. The ends lost 2 bases at V and 0 bases at J; junction bases unmatched: 6. The chain's CDR3 is CASSLKGAGSTDTQYF. The CDR3 bases are TGTGCCAGCAGCTTAAAGGGGGCCGGGAGCACAGATACGCAGTATTTT.

Notes on this clone: Other DNA sequences from this sample encode an identical CDR3 as well. V is TRBV28 and J is TRBJ1-2; 8 nucleotides line up with TRBD1. CDR1 and CDR2 (germline): MDHEN, SYDVKM. The CDR3 loop spans 13 amino acids. With 2 bases clipped from V and 4 bases from J, the junction kept 0 bases outside the gene matches. The CDR3 region is CASSLGQGYGYTF. CDR3 DNA sequence: TGTGCCAGCAGTTTAGGACAGGGCTATGGCTACACCTTC.

The chain links TRBV3-1 (or the pseudogene TRBV3-2) to TRBJ1-1; D not certain. The germline CDR1 and CDR2 sequences are LGHDT and YNNKEL (reference sequence). This CDR3 contains 12 residues. V was pared by 1 base and J by 7 bases, with 7 bases between. The CDR3 loop reads CASSQVGDEAFF. The CDR3 nucleotides are TGTGCCAGCAGCCAAGTGGGCGATGAAGCTTTCTTT.

This chain links TRBV11-2 with TRBJ2-1, with a tentative D call TRBD1 (6 bases). Trimming shortened V by 5 bases and J by 6 bases, and 14 bases separated the two germline ends. CDR3 size: 14 residues. Germline V CDR1 and CDR2: SGHAT, FQNNGV. This CDR3 reads CASSADRLRNEQFF. The DNA for the CDR3 is TGTGCCAGCAGCGCGGACAGACTCCGCAATGAGCAGTTCTTC.

The V call is TRBV7-9, the J call TRBJ1-2; D is unclear. The CDR3 has 13 residues. Germline V lookup: CDR1 SEHNR, CDR2 FQNEAQ (reference sequence). Deletions cut 0 bases from V and 3 bases from J, with 5 bases between. The CDR3 here is CASSLAPYYGYTF. In nucleotides, the CDR3 is TGTGCCAGCAGCTTAGCTCCGTACTATGGCTACACCTTC.

The gene calls are TRBV7-2 and TRBJ1-2; the match to TRBD1 covers 8 bases. Germline V gene data show CDR1 as SGHTA and CDR2 as FQGNSA. V lost 4 bases and J lost 5; bases outside the gene matches: 3. This CDR3 has 13 residues. The CDR3 spells CASSSDRVYGYTF. CDR3 DNA: TGTGCCAGCAGCTCGGACAGGGTGTATGGCTACACCTTC.

The rearrangement links TRBV19 to TRBJ1-1; 10 nucleotides agree with TRBD1. V shed 1 base and J 3 bases; nucleotides not matched to a gene: 8. The CDR3 sequence is 17 residues long. CDR1 and CDR2 (germline): LNHDA, SQIVND (reference sequence). CDR3 loop: CASSIAPGQGIDTEAFF. CDR3 DNA: TGTGCCAGTAGTATAGCCCCGGGACAGGGGATAGACACTGAAGCTTTCTTT.

The rearrangement joins TRBV5-6 to TRBJ2-1; 11 nucleotides agree with TRBD2. The CDR3 is made up of 19 amino acids. Per the germline V gene, CDR1 is SGHDT and CDR2 is YYEEEE. The V gene end was trimmed by 1 base and the J gene end by 2 bases; junction bases not matched to a gene: 11. The chain's CDR3 is CASSLRLAGGRRAYNEQFF. The CDR3 DNA sequence: TGTGCCAGCAGCTTGCGGCTAGCGGGAGGCCGAAGAGCCTACAATGAGCAGTTCTTC.

CDR3 amino acids: CASSVATSGGPYNEQFF. The CDR3, as DNA: TGTGCCAGCAGCGTTGCGACTAGCGGGGGACCTTACAATGAGCAGTTCTTC. The chain carries TRBV9 and TRBJ2-1; 12 bases map to TRBD2. J was trimmed by 4 bases and V by 2 bases; bases with no gene match: 7. CDR1 and CDR2 (germline): SGDLS, YYNGEE. The CDR3 runs 17 residues.

V and J are TRBV28 and TRBJ1-2; D is uncertain. In germline, CDR1 is MDHEN, CDR2 SYDVKM. The CDR3 totals 15 residues. The ends were cut back, 5 bases at V and 3 bases at J, with 16 bases in the middle. CDR3 sequence: CASSSQVLLYYGYTF. In nucleotides, the CDR3 is TGTGCCAGCAGTAGCCAGGTCCTCCTCTACTATGGCTACACCTTC.

This clone was seen just once. The rearrangement links TRBV11-2 to TRBJ2-3, with D perhaps TRBD2 (6 bases). Trimming stripped 5 bases from V and 4 bases from J, with 19 bases between. The germline CDR1 and CDR2 sequences are SGHAT and FQNNGV. The CDR3 is 16 amino acids. CDR3 loop: CASSPRTGALADTQYF. CDR3 DNA: TGTGCCAGCAGCCCGCGGACGGGAGCCCTAGCAGATACGCAGTATTTT. The whole variable domain, remainder taken from reference TRBV11-2 and TRBJ2-3, is EAGVAQSPRYKIIEKRQSVAFWCNPISGHATLYWYQQILGQGPKLLIQFQNNGVVDDSQLPKDRFSAERLKGVDSTLKIQPAKLEDSAVYLCASSPRTGALADTQYFGPGTRLTVL.

The V gene is TRBV6-5, the J gene TRBJ2-3; TRBD2 agrees at 8 bases. V shed 6 bases, J shed 0 bases, and the junction held 5 bases outside the gene matches. The CDR3 consists of 15 residues. Germline V gene sequence: CDR1 MNHEY, CDR2 SVGAGI. CDR3 sequence reads: CASSPGRDSTDTQYF. The CDR3 bases are TGTGCCAGCAGCCCCGGGAGGGATAGCACAGATACGCAGTATTTT.

On this clone: This sample also contains other DNA sequences that code for the same CDR3. This chain joins TRBV4-1 and TRBJ1-5; possibly TRBD1 for D (6 bases). This CDR3 region has 14 residues. Germline V CDR1 and CDR2: MGHRA, YSYEKL. Trimming removed 1 base from V and 2 bases from J, with 6 bases in between. The CDR3 reads CASSQGTGNQPQHF. The CDR3 DNA is TGCGCCAGCAGCCAAGGGACAGGCAATCAGCCCCAGCATTTT.

V is TRBV2 and J is TRBJ1-2; D is possibly TRBD1 (6 bases). Germline values: CDR1 SNHLY, CDR2 FYNNEI. The ends were cut back, 2 bases at V and 3 bases at J, with 10 bases in the middle. The CDR3 loop spans 14 amino acids. The CDR3 DNA sequence: TGTGCCAGCAGTGAAACAGGGCCCGACTATGGCTACACCTTC. As protein: CASSETGPDYGYTF. The full variable domain, rest sourced from reference TRBV2 and TRBJ1-2, is EPEVTQTPSHQVTQMGQEVILRCVPISNHLYFYWYRQILGQKVEFLVSFYNNEISEKSEIFDDQFSVERPDGSNFTLKIRSTKLEDSAMYFCASSETGPDYGYTFGSGTRLTVV.

The chain is built from TRBV19 and TRBJ1-1, with 9 bases fitting TRBD1. V gave up 7 bases and J gave up 0 bases; unmatched junction bases: 9. This CDR3 has 16 residues. Per germline, CDR1 LNHDA and CDR2 SQIVND (reference sequence). The CDR3 region is CASTSPGTGMNTEAFF. CDR3 nucleotides: TGTGCCAGTACCAGTCCCGGGACAGGGATGAACACTGAAGCTTTCTTT.

J is TRBJ2-3 and V is TRBV24-1; 9 nucleotides line up with TRBD2. Unmatched junction bases numbered 10, after V lost 5 bases and J lost 8 bases. The CDR3 is 15 residues long. CDR1 is KGHDR and CDR2 is SFDVKD in the germline V gene. CDR3 sequence: CATSARLAAPGTQYF. DNA for the CDR3: TGTGCCACCAGTGCCCGACTAGCGGCGCCAGGTACGCAGTATTTT.

The V call is TRBV7-6, the J call TRBJ2-5; D unclear. The V gene's germline CDR1 is SGHVS and CDR2 FNYEAQ. Trimming left V 0 bases short and J 5 bases short, with 13 bases between. There are 15 residues in the CDR3. CDR3: CASSLASSLWETQYF. For the CDR3, the DNA is TGTGCCAGCAGCTTAGCGAGTAGCTTGTGGGAGACCCAGTACTTC.